These T cell receptor beta chains were read from a single sample in a study of blood T cells in healthy people across ages. TCRdb reprocessed the 5' RACE reads via MiXCR and lists one record per CDR3 protein. This table has 850,000 to 950,000 distinct CDR3 sequences, roughly 26% appearing once. Input material: blood. The receptors derive from a woman older than 75 in good health. CDR3s include the opening cysteine and the closing phenylalanine or tryptophan. Fields, in order: clone size, V gene, D gene, J gene, CDR3 DNA, CDR3 protein. The D gene is left open where the match is weak. Expanded clones are given a class, and other clones once, few, many or no size at all.

NA	TRBV12-3/TRBV12-4	TRBD1	TRBJ2-3	TGTGCCAGCAGCTCCGGGACAGGAGTGATCACAGATATGCAGTATTTT	CASSSGTGVITDMQYF
once	TRBV20-1	NA	TRBJ2-1	TGCAGTGCTAGCCCACAGGCGTATAACTACAATGAGCAGTTCTTC	CSASPQAYNYNEQFF
many	TRBV6-2/TRBV6-3	NA	TRBJ2-7	TGTGCCAGCAGTTACTGGCGGGGCCGGGAGCAGTACTTC	CASSYWRGREQYF
NA	TRBV7-6	TRBD2	TRBJ2-3	TGTGCCGGCAGCTTAGTAATAACCAGCGGGGGGAGCACAGATACGCAGTATTTT	CAGSLVITSGGSTDTQYF
many	TRBV12-3/TRBV12-4	TRBD1	TRBJ2-1	TGTGCCAGCAATGACAGGGGGTCCTACAATGAGCAGTTCTTC	CASNDRGSYNEQFF
NA	TRBV30	NA	TRBJ1-2	TGTGCCTGGAGTTGGTCAGACTATGGCTACACCTTC	CAWSWSDYGYTF
NA	TRBV5-5	TRBD2	TRBJ2-1	TGTGCCAGCAGCGCAGAGGGGACTAGCAGGAACATGGGGGGGTTCTTC	CASSAEGTSRNMGGFF
many	TRBV29-1	NA	TRBJ1-4	TGCAGCGTTGCAACAGGGCGTAATGAAAAACTGTTTTTT	CSVATGRNEKLFF
many	TRBV25-1	NA	TRBJ1-4	TGTGCCAGCAGTACGGATGCAACTAATGAAAAACTGTTTTTT	CASSTDATNEKLFF
few	TRBV20-1	TRBD1	TRBJ1-1	TGCAGTGCCACGACAGGGGTGAACACTGAAGCTTTCTTT	CSATTGVNTEAFF
NA	TRBV20-1	NA	TRBJ1-1	TGCAGTGCTAGAGTCGGCAGCCTGAACACTGAAGCTTTCTTT	CSARVGSLNTEAFF
few	TRBV5-1	TRBD1	TRBJ1-1	TGCGCCAGCAACCGACAGACAGGGCTGAACACTGAAGCTTTCTTT	CASNRQTGLNTEAFF
many	TRBV29-1	NA	TRBJ2-3	TGCAGCGTTGAATTTGCTATCACAGATACGCAGTATTTT	CSVEFAITDTQYF
many	TRBV20-1	NA	TRBJ2-5	TGCAGTGCTCCTGAGTGGCGGGAAAAGGGGACCCAGTACTTC	CSAPEWREKGTQYF
many	TRBV5-1	TRBD2	TRBJ2-5	TGCGCCAGCAGCTTGACTAGCGGGGCCGCAGGGGAGACCCAGTACTTC	CASSLTSGAAGETQYF
many	TRBV6-5	NA	TRBJ1-2	TGTGCCAGCGGCGCAACTTCAGAGAACTATGGCTACACCTTC	CASGATSENYGYTF
NA	TRBV3-1	TRBD1	TRBJ1-1	TGTGCCAGCAGCCCGCAGGGGGCGGGAACTGAAGCTTTCTTT	CASSPQGAGTEAFF
few	TRBV20-1	NA	TRBJ2-3	TGCAGTGCTAGAAAGGGGGGCGGCACAGATACGCAGTATTTT	CSARKGGGTDTQYF
few	TRBV3-1	TRBD1	TRBJ2-4	TGTGCCAGCAGCTATAACAGGGGGCAGGGGGCCAAAAACATTCAGTACTTC	CASSYNRGQGAKNIQYF
NA	TRBV11-2	NA	TRBJ2-1	TGTGCCAGCACCGGACCAGGGGGGAATGAGCAGTTCTTC	CASTGPGGNEQFF
few	TRBV30	TRBD2	TRBJ2-1	TGTGCCTGCCGTATATTAGCGGGGAGCTACAATGAGCAGTTCTTC	CACRILAGSYNEQFF
many	TRBV5-4	TRBD1	TRBJ1-2	TGTGCCAGCAGCAACTCCGGGACAGGCAACTATGGCTACACCTTC	CASSNSGTGNYGYTF
NA	TRBV6-2/TRBV6-3	NA	TRBJ2-2	TGTGCCAGCAGTTTTAAGCACAGGGTCGCGAACACCGGGGAGCTGTTTTTT	CASSFKHRVANTGELFF
many	TRBV14	NA	TRBJ2-1	TGTGCCAGCAGCCAAGAGATCGCCCCCAAGCAGTTCTTC	CASSQEIAPKQFF
many	TRBV20-1	NA	TRBJ2-3	TGCAGTGCTAGTCTTTCGGGGGAGGATACGCAGTATTTT	CSASLSGEDTQYF
few	TRBV7-6	NA	TRBJ1-1	TGTGCCAGCAGCTTAAAAAGGGGGACTGAAGCTTTCTTT	CASSLKRGTEAFF
many	TRBV20-1	NA	TRBJ2-3	TGCAGTGCTAGAGATTTCCGGGGTTACACAGATACGCAGTATTTT	CSARDFRGYTDTQYF
many	TRBV14	NA	TRBJ2-7	TGTGCCAGCAGCCGCGACAGGACTACTAGGTACTTC	CASSRDRTTRYF
NA	TRBV12-3/TRBV12-4	TRBD1	TRBJ1-2	TGTGCCAGTTTGGGCCCTCCTGGGACAGCGACCTATGGCTACACCTTC	CASLGPPGTATYGYTF
NA	TRBV7-8	TRBD1	TRBJ1-1	TGTGCCAGCAGCCCTAATAGACAGGGATTGAACACTGAAGCTTTCTTT	CASSPNRQGLNTEAFF
NA	TRBV29-1	TRBD2	TRBJ2-1	TGCAGCGGAACCAAGTCGGGGGGGCTTACGAATGGGCAGTTCTTC	CSGTKSGGLTNGQFF